This T cell receptor (beta chain) was recorded in a study of STAT5B mutations in CD4+ large granular lymphocyte leukemia. Buffy coats from healthy blood donors served as controls. General study points: TRBV06-family usage was enriched in top patient clones (8/27) versus controls (2/35). The CD4+ versus CD8+ T-LGLL clonality difference may reflect limited sample size.

CDR1 and CDR2 from the germline V gene are LNHDA and SQIVND (reference sequence). The CDR3 extends over 18 amino acids. The germline V and J ends were trimmed by 4 bases and 0 bases, with 16 bases remaining between them. Original data processing: Productive clonotypes were detectable down to 2.59 x 10-5 frequency. Profiled with immunoSEQ multiplex PCR; TCRdb holds only in-frame clones, not every one. That table gives V, J and clone size, and the DNA gave D and trimming. Of 30,000 to 35,000 clones listed, 68% were seen once; the top ten hold under 2%. As regards this clone: Antigen unknown.

V is TRBV19 and J is TRBJ1-6, with D possibly TRBD1 on 5 matching bases. The sample was CD4+ T cells from blood buffy coats. The receptor's source is a human donor in good health. CDR3 in DNA: TGTGCCAGTAGTACAAGGGACCGCGTTAGCTCCTATAATTCACCCCTCCACTTT. This sequence encodes CASSTRDRVSSYNSPLHF.